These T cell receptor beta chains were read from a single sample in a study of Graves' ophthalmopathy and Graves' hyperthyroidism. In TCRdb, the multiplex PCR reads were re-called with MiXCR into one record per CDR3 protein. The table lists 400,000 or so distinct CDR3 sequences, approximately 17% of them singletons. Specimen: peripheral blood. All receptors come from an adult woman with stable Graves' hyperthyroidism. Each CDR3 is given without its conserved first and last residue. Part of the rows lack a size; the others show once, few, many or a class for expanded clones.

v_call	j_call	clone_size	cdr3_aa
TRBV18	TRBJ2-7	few	ASSPSRTSGSRSEQY
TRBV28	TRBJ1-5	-	ASSSPFGGGSNQPQH
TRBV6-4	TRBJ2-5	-	ASSNYPLQETQY
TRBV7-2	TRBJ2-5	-	ASSAPGTPIEETQY
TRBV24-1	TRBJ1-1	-	ATSDVQNTEAF
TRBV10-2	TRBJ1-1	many	ASSVKGPTNTEAF
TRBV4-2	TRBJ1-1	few	ASSQDFPGAEAF
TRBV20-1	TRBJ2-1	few	SATLFGRRTYNEQF
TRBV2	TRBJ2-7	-	ACGGQASSYEQY
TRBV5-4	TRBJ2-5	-	ASSLRISGTETQY
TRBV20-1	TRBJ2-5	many	SARDSRTGGYEETQY
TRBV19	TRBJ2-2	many	ASRDREAGELF
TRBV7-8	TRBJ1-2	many	ASSPLGNGYT
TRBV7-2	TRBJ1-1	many	ASSLARTGGGGTEAF
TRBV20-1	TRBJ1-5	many	SAPPEAEGQPQH
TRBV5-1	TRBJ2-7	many	ASSLAAGAHPYEQY
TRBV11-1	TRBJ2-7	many	ASSLIWLTGGSVTYEQY
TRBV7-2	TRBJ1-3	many	ASSLAGGAGNTIY
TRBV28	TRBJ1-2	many	ASRPPPPGFGYGYT
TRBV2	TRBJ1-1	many	ASRGPGQGHTEAF
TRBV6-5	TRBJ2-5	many	ASSYSVGGKQETQY
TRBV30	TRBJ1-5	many	AWSIGQFSNQPQH
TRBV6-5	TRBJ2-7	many	ASSWIEGYEQY
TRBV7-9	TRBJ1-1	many	ASSLYGGVGVGSRMNTEAF
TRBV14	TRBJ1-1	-	ASSQLGLQGNTEAF
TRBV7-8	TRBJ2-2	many	ASSLVGSLGTGELF
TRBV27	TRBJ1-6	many	ASSPRVSRSPLH